A selection of T cell receptor beta chains follows, all from one sample in a study of blood T cell repertoires in COVID-19. Profiling relied on immunoSEQ multiplex PCR, and the TCRdb table lists in-frame clones only, not all of them. Here the sample spans roughly 180,000 clones, more than 85% being singletons. Specimen: peripheral blood. The receptors here all came from a man aged 70-80 years with active or convalescent COVID-19. Each CDR3 is given with its conserved first and last residue. D genes are given only for firm matches. A row's size may be missing; if present it is once, few, many or a size class.

TRBV11-2	.	TRBJ2-7	.	TGTGCCAGCAGCTTAGATCTTGCGGCCGACGAGCAGTACTTC	CASSLDLAADEQYF
TRBV4-3	.	TRBJ1-2	.	TGCGCCAGCAGCCAAGAGTTCGGGGTTTATGGCTACACCTTC	CASSQEFGVYGYTF
TRBV10-1	TRBD1	TRBJ1-5	.	TGCGCCAGCAGGAAGGACAGGGGGCTGGTCGATAATGGCAATCAGCCCCAGCATTTT	CASRKDRGLVDNGNQPQHF
TRBV28	TRBD1	TRBJ1-5	.	TGTGCCAGCAGATCCCGGACAGGCCGAGGTCAGCCCCAGCATTTT	CASRSRTGRGQPQHF
TRBV5-4	.	TRBJ1-6	.	TGTGCCAGCAGCTTTGGGCAGATCTATAATTCACCCCTCCACTTT	CASSFGQIYNSPLHF
TRBV4-3	.	TRBJ2-3	.	TGCGCCAGCAGCCAAAATCCCATAGTTTGGGGGGTAGGCAATCAAGATACGCAGTATTTT	CASSQNPIVWGVGNQDTQYF
TRBV9	.	TRBJ1-5	.	TGTGCCAGCAGCGTAGACGGTGCGGGGCCCCAGCATTTT	CASSVDGAGPQHF
TRBV3-1/TRBV3-2	.	TRBJ2-2	.	TGTGCCAGCAGCCAAGTCTTATCAGGGGCGAACACCGGGGAGCTGTTTTTT	CASSQVLSGANTGELFF
TRBV24-1	.	TRBJ2-1	.	TGTGCCACCAGTGTAGGTAGCACGACCGGTGAGCAGTTCTTC	CATSVGSTTGEQFF
TRBV10-1	TRBD1	TRBJ2-2	.	TGCGCCAGCAGTGATTGGGGTTCATCCCTGGGACAGGCGAACACCGGGGAGCTGTTTTTT	CASSDWGSSLGQANTGELFF
TRBV3-1/TRBV3-2	TRBD1	TRBJ1-6	.	TGTGCCAGCAGCAGACAGGGTCCAGATAATTCACCCCTCCACTTT	CASSRQGPDNSPLHF
TRBV7-2	.	TRBJ1-2	.	TGTGCCAGCAGCTTAACAGGAGCTAACTATGGCTACACCTTC	CASSLTGANYGYTF
TRBV9	.	TRBJ2-7	.	TGTGCCAGCAGCGTATCGGCCGCAGGGGTCCCCTACGAGCAGTACTTC	CASSVSAAGVPYEQYF
TRBV19	TRBD1	TRBJ1-1	.	TGTGCCAGTAGTGCGCGGACAGGGTCGCGAACTGAAGCTTTCTTT	CASSARTGSRTEAFF
TRBV3-1/TRBV3-2	.	TRBJ1-1	.	TGTGCCAGCAGCCAAGGACCAGGGGAACTTCCTCACACTGAAGCTTTCTTT	CASSQGPGELPHTEAFF
TRBV19	.	TRBJ1-5	once	TGTGCCAGTAGTATATCAGGGCTTAGCAATCAGCCCCAGCATTTT	CASSISGLSNQPQHF
TRBV7-4	TRBD1	TRBJ1-2	.	TGTGCCAGCCCCCTTTTTGTAGGGGGCTGCTATGGCTACACCTTC	CASPLFVGGCYGYTF
TRBV7-2	.	TRBJ2-2	.	TGTGCCAGCAGCTTAGGGTCCAGGTTCGCCGGGGAGCTGTTTTTT	CASSLGSRFAGELFF
TRBV7-6	TRBD2	TRBJ2-5	.	TGTGCCAGCAGCCCATCTGGGGGGGTCCAGGAGACCCAGTACTTC	CASSPSGGVQETQYF
TRBV2	.	TRBJ1-4	.	TGTGCCAGCAGAGAAAGACAGGATGAAAAACTGTTTTTT	CASRERQDEKLFF
TRBV4-3	.	TRBJ1-4	.	TGCGCCAGCAGCCAAGGAGGACGGGGGGCTAATGAAAAACTGTTTTTT	CASSQGGRGANEKLFF
TRBV19	TRBD1	TRBJ2-1	.	TGTGCCAGTAGTAAGGACAGGGCAAATGAGCAGTTCTTC	CASSKDRANEQFF
TRBV30	.	TRBJ1-6	once	TGTGCCTGGAGGACCTTGGGAGGGTCACCCCTCCACTTT	CAWRTLGGSPLHF
TRBV30	.	TRBJ1-6	.	TGTGCCTGGAATTCGGGACAAAATAATTCACCCCTCCACTTT	CAWNSGQNNSPLHF
TRBV19	.	TRBJ1-6	.	TGTGCCAGTAGTATCACGGAGAGCTCCTATAATTCACCCCTCCACTTT	CASSITESSYNSPLHF
TRBV9	.	TRBJ1-1	.	TGTGCCAGCAGCCTTCACCAGGGTCCAAACACTGAAGCTTTCTTT	CASSLHQGPNTEAFF
TRBV21-1	.	TRBJ2-6	.	TGTGCCAGCAGCCAGTCAGGGTCTGGGGCCAACGTCCTGACTTTC	CASSQSGSGANVLTF
TRBV7-2	TRBD1	TRBJ1-5	.	TGTGCCAGCAGGGCTGCCGGGACAGGGGAAGGTCAGCCCCAGCATTTT	CASRAAGTGEGQPQHF
TRBV5-4	TRBD2	TRBJ2-2	few	TGTGCCAGCAGCGGTAGCGGGAGGCTTAACACCGGGGAGCTGTTTTTT	CASSGSGRLNTGELFF
TRBV9	.	TRBJ2-1	.	TGTGCCAGCAGCGTCAGTAGCAGCAACTCCTACAATGAGCAGTTCTTC	CASSVSSSNSYNEQFF
TRBV11-2	TRBD2	TRBJ2-3	.	TGTGCCAGCAGCATAGGGGGACTAGCGAACACAGATACGCAGTATTTT	CASSIGGLANTDTQYF
TRBV28	.	TRBJ1-1	few	TGTGCCAGCAGTTTTGGTCTCGGAGCTTTCTTT	CASSFGLGAFF
TRBV21-1	.	TRBJ1-4	few	TGTGCCAGCAGCAAACGGGGCTACTGGACAGGGGTTTTTGGAGAAAAACTGTTTTTT	CASSKRGYWTGVFGEKLFF
TRBV14	.	TRBJ2-1	.	TGTGCCAGCACCCTTCAGACTCGAAACAATGAGCAGTTCTTC	CASTLQTRNNEQFF
TRBV30	.	TRBJ1-1	.	TGTGCCTGGAGACATGGGTCAGGGAACACTGAAGCTTTCTTT	CAWRHGSGNTEAFF
TRBV7-2	TRBD2	TRBJ2-1	.	TGTGCCAGCAGCTCGCCGGGACTAGCGGGCAGTGCCCCCTGGGATGAGCAGTTCTTC	CASSSPGLAGSAPWDEQFF
TRBV3-1/TRBV3-2	TRBD2	TRBJ2-5	.	TGTGCCAGCAGCCGAAGCGGGGGTGCTAGGGAGACCCAGTACTTC	CASSRSGGARETQYF
TRBV15	.	TRBJ2-3	.	TGTGCCACCAGCCCAAGCACAGATACGCAGTATTTT	CATSPSTDTQYF
TRBV6-6	TRBD1	TRBJ1-6	.	TGTGCCATTAGGCTTGAGGGGGCGAATTCACCCCTCCACTTT	CAIRLEGANSPLHF
TRBV28	.	TRBJ2-1	.	TGTGCCAGCAGTTCTTACAGGGCCTCGGGGTACAATGAGCAGTTCTTC	CASSSYRASGYNEQFF
TRBV28	TRBD2	TRBJ2-7	.	TGTGCCAGCAGTTTGCCGGGACTAGCGGGTCACGAGCAGTACTTC	CASSLPGLAGHEQYF
TRBV30	.	TRBJ2-1	.	TGTGCCTGGGCCCGACTAGATGAGCAGTTCTTC	CAWARLDEQFF